The clone carrying this T cell receptor beta chain was detected once. Antigen: not known. With 60 Vbeta and 13 Jbeta primers, the PCR was carried out. Profiling relied on immunoSEQ multiplex PCR, and the TCRdb table lists in-frame clones only, not all of them. The table has roughly 140,000 clones, about four fifths seen once; the top ten hold over 2%. These data belong to a study of cytomegalovirus exposure and HLA in healthy donors. Study background: Unique TCRs numbering approximately 80 million, obtained from HLA-typed donors, made up an early data release. Whole-study results and caveats: Rarity held for most TCR sequences, but there were some public TCRs that occurred in many donors. With DRB1 most and HLA-C fewest, TCR association rates differed between HLA loci in a later analysis. An observed cluster of highly shared sequence variants was recorded as a likely sequencing artifact.

The CDR3 covers 11 residues. V was pared by 4 bases and J by 10 bases, with 8 bases between. Germline CDR1 and CDR2: MNHNS and SASEGT. The sample taken for sequencing was PBMCs. The receptor was derived from a woman aged 18-30 years in good health and CMV-seropositive. The chain is built from TRBV6-1 and TRBJ2-1; D ambiguous. The CDR3: CASSGRFEQFF. DNA for the CDR3: TGTGCCAGCAGTGGCAGGTTCGAGCAGTTCTTC.